This passage covers 23 T cell receptor beta chains from one sample sequenced in a study of blood T cell repertoires in COVID-19. The repertoire was sequenced with immunoSEQ multiplex PCR; TCRdb's copy has only in-frame clones and lacks some. The repertoire includes about 140,000 clones, roughly 80% of them detected once, and approximately 17% sits in the top ten. Sequenced input: peripheral blood. These receptor sequences come from a man aged 45-65 years with acute or convalescent COVID-19.

This sequence joins TRBV5-4 and TRBJ2-7; TRBD1 might be the D (5 bases). The CDR3 consists of 15 residues. Trimming left V 4 bases short and J 4 bases short, with 18 bases between. The germline V gene has CDR1 SGHNT and CDR2 YYREEE (reference sequence). Written as DNA, the CDR3 is TGTGCCAGCAGCGCCCAGGGTGTCGGGTTTTACGAGCAGTACTTC. Amino acid sequence: CASSAQGVGFYEQYF.

The sample holds one count of this clone. The chain combines TRBV5-1 with TRBJ1-2; 8 nucleotides agree with TRBD1. V was pared by 4 bases and J by 3 bases, with 5 bases of the junction left unmatched. This CDR3 is 14 amino acids long. Germline CDR1 is SGHRS and CDR2 is YFSETQ. The CDR3 sequence is CASSPPTGDYGYTF. CDR3 in DNA: TGCGCCAGCAGCCCCCCGACAGGGGACTATGGCTACACCTTC.

The chain is built from TRBV7-2 and TRBJ2-2; 7 bases align to TRBD2. The ends lost 4 bases at V and 3 bases at J; junction bases unmatched: 14. The CDR3 covers 18 residues. Germline assignment: CDR1 SGHTA and CDR2 FQGNSA. The CDR3 here is CASSSEAGRLRDTGELFF. CDR3 coding DNA: TGTGCCAGCAGCTCCGAAGCGGGGCGCCTGCGAGACACCGGGGAGCTGTTTTTT.

The CDR3 DNA reads TGTGCCAGCGGCTGGGGGGGAGATACGCAGTATTTT. As protein: CASGWGGDTQYF. V is TRBV3-1 (or the pseudogene TRBV3-2) and J is TRBJ2-3; 7 nucleotides match TRBD2. The CDR3 has 12 amino acids. The V and J ends lost 8 bases and 5 bases, in that order; junction bases with no gene match: 4. Germline lookup yields CDR1 LGHDT and CDR2 YNNKEL (reference sequence).

V usage is TRBV10-3 and J usage is TRBJ1-1; D may be TRBD1 (6 bases). CDR3 length: 14 residues. The V end was cut by 3 bases, the J end by 4 bases, with 12 bases between. Germline CDR1 reads ENHRY; CDR2 reads SYGVKD. CDR3 in DNA: TGTGCCATCAGTGATCAGGGGTCGGTCACTGAAGCTTTCTTT. Amino acids: CAISDQGSVTEAFF.

Concerning this clone itself: The same CDR3 arises from other DNA sequences in this sample as well. The chain carries TRBV12-3 or TRBV12-4 and TRBJ1-5, with a weak D call TRBD1 (5 bases). V gave up 3 bases and J gave up 5 bases, with 8 bases separating them. This CDR3 has 13 amino acids. The CDR3 DNA reads as TGTGCCAGCAGTTTGGGCAGGGATCAGCCCCAGCATTTT. Translation: CASSLGRDQPQHF.

This clone was found once. The V gene is TRBV13, the J gene TRBJ1-4, with D perhaps TRBD1 (5 bases). The CDR3 consists of 17 residues. With 5 bases removed from V and 0 bases from J, the gap between germline ends came to 16 bases. Germline-derived CDR1 and CDR2 are PRHDT and FYEKMQ (reference sequence). CDR3 in DNA: TGTGCCAGCAGCGCCAGAGGGGAGGGGACAACTAATGAAAAACTGTTTTTT. It translates to CASSARGEGTTNEKLFF.

The chain employs TRBV2 and TRBJ2-5, with a tentative D call TRBD2 (5 bases). CDR3 length: 12 amino acids. Trimming pared 8 bases from V and 2 bases from J, leaving 9 bases between. Germline lookup yields CDR1 SNHLY and CDR2 FYNNEI. CDR3: CASGGLQETQYF. The CDR3 DNA reads TGTGCCAGCGGCGGACTTCAAGAGACCCAGTACTTC.

This clone has just one count. It may be a read error: a sequence one base away is much more abundant. V gene TRBV2 combines with J gene TRBJ2-7; 7 bases map to TRBD1. Germline V gene sequence: CDR1 SNHLY, CDR2 FYNNEI. The CDR3 contains 14 residues. The V and J ends lost 3 bases and 0 bases, in that order; junction bases with no gene match: 2. CDR3 protein: CASSETGSSYEQYF. CDR3 coding DNA: TGTGCCAGCAGTGAGACAGGGAGCTCCTACGAGCAGTACTTC.

The genes are TRBV5-1 and TRBJ2-3; no clear D. This CDR3 has 13 residues. Germline V lookup: CDR1 SGHRS, CDR2 YFSETQ. V lost 0 bases and J 8 bases, leaving 10 bases between the germline ends. CDR3 in amino acids: CASSLAWAATQYF. In DNA, the CDR3 is TGCGCCAGCAGCTTGGCCTGGGCAGCTACGCAGTATTTT. Full variable domain (outside the CDR3, taken from reference TRBV5-1 and TRBJ2-3): KAGVTQTPRYLIKTRGQQVTLSCSPISGHRSVSWYQQTPGQGLQFLFEYFSETQRNKGNFPGRFSGRQFSNSRSEMNVSTLELGDSALYLCASSLAWAATQYFGPGTRLTVL.

This clone has a handful of counts. This chain joins TRBV6-2 or TRBV6-3 and TRBJ2-1; 10 nucleotides line up with TRBD2. Germline V gene sequence: CDR1 MNHEY, CDR2 SVGEGT. Trimming removed 2 bases from V and 6 bases from J; junction bases left unmatched: 10. This CDR3 has 17 residues. The chain's CDR3 is CASSYPFLAGDRNEQFF. CDR3 bases: TGTGCCAGCAGTTACCCGTTTCTAGCGGGGGACCGCAATGAGCAGTTCTTC.

The V gene is TRBV2, the J gene TRBJ1-2, with TRBD1 as a possible D gene (5 bases). Per the germline V gene, CDR1 is SNHLY and CDR2 is FYNNEI. Trimming removed 2 bases at V and 8 bases at J, with 15 bases between. This CDR3 is built from 14 residues. The CDR3 DNA follows: TGTGCCAGCAGTGAAAATAGTGGGCAGGGAGGCTACACCTTC. It codes for CASSENSGQGGYTF.

The sample holds a few counts of this clone. The chain uses TRBV2 and TRBJ2-7, with TRBD1 matching 9 bases. CDR1 and CDR2 (germline): SNHLY, FYNNEI. The CDR3 runs to 13 residues. Trimming at V came to 6 bases and at J to 6 bases, leaving 6 bases not matched to a gene. CDR3 residues: CASRTTGGSEQYV. The CDR3 DNA follows: TGTGCCAGCAGGACGACAGGGGGGTCCGAGCAGTACGTC.

This sequence joins TRBV7-6 and TRBJ2-2; D remains ambiguous. The CDR3 is made up of 14 amino acids. Looked up from germline, CDR1 is SGHVS and CDR2 is FNYEAQ. The V gene lost 1 base and the J gene lost 3 bases, with 6 bases spanning the gap. The CDR3 protein is CASSLDYDTGELFF. The DNA for the CDR3 is TGTGCCAGCAGCTTAGATTATGACACCGGGGAGCTGTTTTTT. Variable domain in full (rest from reference TRBV7-6 and TRBJ2-2): GAGVSQSPRYKVTKRGQDVALRCDPISGHVSLYWYRQALGQGPEFLTYFNYEAQQDKSGLPNDRFSAERPEGSISTLTIQRTEQRDSAMYRCASSLDYDTGELFFGEGSRLTVL.

This clone has only one observation. This rearrangement joins TRBV5-1 to TRBJ1-1; TRBD1 agrees at 7 bases. The CDR3 sequence is 15 residues long. Germline lookup yields CDR1 SGHRS and CDR2 YFSETQ. Trimming cost V 3 bases and J 4 bases; bases outside gene matches: 9. The CDR3 reads CASSSGGTDGTEAFF. CDR3 bases: TGCGCCAGCAGCTCGGGAGGGACAGATGGCACTGAAGCTTTCTTT.

This clone was seen a handful of times. This rearrangement joins TRBV5-6 to TRBJ2-1; D call uncertain. The CDR3 loop spans 15 amino acids. The germline V gene has CDR1 SGHDT and CDR2 YYEEEE. V lost 1 base, J lost 0 bases, and 8 bases lay in between. The CDR3 here is CASSLPTNSYNEQFF. The CDR3 DNA reads TGTGCCAGCAGCTTGCCTACCAACTCCTACAATGAGCAGTTCTTC. Full variable domain (rest looked up from reference TRBV5-6 and TRBJ2-1): DAGVTQSPTHLIKTRGQQVTLRCSPKSGHDTVSWYQQALGQGPQFIFQYYEEEERQRGNFPDRFSGHQFPNYSSELNVNALLLGDSALYLCASSLPTNSYNEQFFGPGTRLTVL.

The CDR3 spells CASSEGAGMGTEAFF. In nucleotides, the CDR3 is TGTGCCAGCAGTGAAGGGGCAGGGATGGGAACTGAAGCTTTCTTT. The chain couples TRBV2 to TRBJ1-1, with D perhaps TRBD1 (5 bases). Germline V gene data show CDR1 as SNHLY and CDR2 as FYNNEI. This CDR3 contains 15 residues. V was pared by 1 base and J by 5 bases, with 14 bases between.

The J gene is TRBJ1-2, the V gene TRBV12-3 or TRBV12-4, with no clear D. Between the trimmed V and J ends, which lost 10 bases and 8 bases, there was a span of 17 bases. CDR3 length: 12 amino acids. As DNA, the CDR3 is TGTGCCACCCAGGACGGCCCGGGGGGCTACACCTTC. It specifies CATQDGPGGYTF.

The chain recombines TRBV2 with TRBJ1-5; D is unclear. The V end lost 4 bases, the J end lost 3 bases, and 7 bases lay between the germline ends. Germline V gene lookup returns CDR1 SNHLY and CDR2 FYNNEI. The CDR3 has 13 residues. In DNA, the CDR3 is TGTGCCAGCAGTGGCTCAGTCAATCAGCCCCAGCATTTT. This codes for CASSGSVNQPQHF.

The genes are TRBV9 and TRBJ2-1, with TRBD2 as a possible D gene (5 bases). Trimming took off 0 bases at V and 4 bases at J, with 14 bases between the two ends. Per the germline V gene, CDR1 is SGDLS and CDR2 is YYNGEE. CDR3 length: 16 residues. In nucleotides, the CDR3 is TGTGCCAGCAGCGTAGCGGGGAAAAGCAGATACAATGAGCAGTTCTTC. It yields the protein CASSVAGKSRYNEQFF.

J is TRBJ2-7 and V is TRBV9; TRBD1 agrees at 9 bases. Germline assignment: CDR1 SGDLS and CDR2 YYNGEE. V shed 2 bases and J 3 bases; nucleotides not matched to a gene: 0. The CDR3 length is 13 residues. Here the CDR3 DNA reads TGTGCCAGCAGCGTGGACAGGGGCTACGAGCAGTACTTC. Translation: CASSVDRGYEQYF.

V is TRBV10-2 and J is TRBJ2-7; 9 bases agree with TRBD2. CDR1 is WSHSY, CDR2 SAAADI, per germline. With V trimmed by 8 bases and J by 2 bases, 4 bases remained unmatched. This CDR3 region has 13 residues. CDR3 DNA: TGCGCCAGCCGTGGACTAGCGACCTACGAGCAGTACTTC. Amino acids: CASRGLATYEQYF.

This clone came up once. The chain combines TRBV2 with TRBJ2-3, with TRBD2 matching over 8 bases. The CDR3 is 15 amino acids. CDR1 SNHLY and CDR2 FYNNEI come from the germline V gene. V trimming: 3 bases; J trimming: 3 bases; junction bases outside the gene matches: 5. The CDR3 protein is CASSEGRGATDTQYF. The CDR3 DNA follows: TGTGCCAGCAGTGAGGGGCGGGGGGCTACAGATACGCAGTATTTT.